The 6 T cell receptor beta chains given below trace back to one sample, sequenced in a study of long-term antiretroviral therapy in people with HIV. Version v3.0 of the immunoSEQ assay ran at survey level. Profiled with immunoSEQ multiplex PCR; TCRdb holds only in-frame clones, not every one. Of about 31,000 clones listed, 70% to 80% are singletons. Specimen: unsorted PBMCs, collected 1.9 years after starting antiretroviral therapy. The receptors here all came from a man younger than 35 with HIV.

The V call is TRBV29-1, the J call TRBJ2-5, with a possible D match to TRBD1 (6 bases). The V and J ends lost 6 bases and 1 base respectively, with 9 bases between them. The CDR3 is 12 amino acids. Germline V lookup: CDR1 SQVTM, CDR2 ANQGSEA. CDR3 protein: CSVGQIQETQYF. The CDR3 DNA follows: TGCAGCGTGGGACAAATCCAAGAGACCCAGTACTTC. Full variable domain (rest looked up from reference TRBV29-1 and TRBJ2-5): SAVISQKPSRDICQRGTSLTIQCQVDSQVTMMFWYRQQPGQSLTLIATANQGSEATYESGFVIDKFPISRPNLTFSTLTVSNMSPEDSSIYLCSVGQIQETQYFGPGTRLLVL.

This chain connects TRBV2 to TRBJ1-2; possibly TRBD1 for D (6 bases). V was trimmed by 9 bases and J by 8 bases, leaving 19 bases between them. Germline assignment: CDR1 SNHLY and CDR2 FYNNEI. This CDR3 contains 13 residues. The DNA for the CDR3 is TGTGCCAGTATACAGGGACCAGAAGGGGGCTACACCTTC. Encoded protein: CASIQGPEGGYTF.

The chain joins TRBV7-2 to TRBJ2-7, with D perhaps TRBD2 (6 bases). This CDR3 has 13 residues. Germline V gene lookup returns CDR1 SGHTA and CDR2 FQGNSA. Trimming removed 6 bases from V and 6 bases from J, with 15 bases in between. CDR3: CASRGPGGIEQYF. For the CDR3, the DNA is TGTGCCAGCAGGGGGCCGGGCGGGATCGAGCAGTACTTC. Complete variable domain (other parts from reference TRBV7-2 and TRBJ2-7): GAGVSQSPSNKVTEKGKDVELRCDPISGHTALYWYRQSLGQGLEFLIYFQGNSAPDKSGLPSDRFSAERTGGSVSTLTIQRTQQEDSAVYLCASRGPGGIEQYFGPGTRLTVT.

The V gene is TRBV20-1, the J gene TRBJ1-6; no clear D. Trimming took 6 bases from V and 17 from J, leaving 17 bases between them. The CDR3 covers 11 residues. The germline gives CDR1 DFQATT, CDR2 SNEGSKA (reference sequence). The CDR3 sequence: CSAQEAGFVHF. The CDR3 DNA reads as TGCAGTGCCCAAGAGGCAGGTTTTGTCCACTTT.

V and J are TRBV6-5 and TRBJ1-1; 7 bases match TRBD1. Trimming cost V 7 bases and J 3 bases; bases outside gene matches: 8. CDR3 length: 14 residues. Germline CDR1 is MNHEY and CDR2 is SVGAGI. CDR3 DNA: TGTGCCAGCACCTCGTGGCAGGGGGACACTGAAGCTTTCTTT. This codes for CASTSWQGDTEAFF.

This clone was detected only once. The chain links TRBV4-1 to TRBJ1-2; 8 positions match TRBD1. The CDR3 runs to 18 residues. V shed 4 bases and J 0 bases; nucleotides not matched to a gene: 13. Germline CDR1 and CDR2: MGHRA and YSYEKL. CDR3 region: CASSRGLGQGRANYGYTF. DNA of the CDR3: TGCGCCAGCAGCCGAGGACTAGGACAGGGAAGGGCTAACTATGGCTACACCTTC.